This T cell receptor beta chain was captured in a study of T cell responses to AZD1222 COVID-19 vaccine. At the level of the study: It was second doses at about 4 or about 12 weeks that were pooled. Regarding the study as a whole: Reports say nearly half of spike-specific TCRs go after unmutated variant regions. It should be noted that donors were predominantly white British and more often female, and clonal diversity was possibly underestimated.

The table came from immunoSEQ multiplex PCR; TCRdb's copy has only in-frame clones and leaves some out. The sample has roughly 180,000 clones; roughly nine tenths are singletons. This clone was counted between two and nine times. Its matching antigen is unknown. Germline V gene data show CDR1 as GTSNPN and CDR2 as SVGIG (reference sequence). This CDR3 has 16 residues. With 2 bases removed from V and 4 bases from J, the gap between germline ends came to 18 bases. The receptor was isolated from an adult in good health. This chain uses TRBV30 with TRBJ1-3; maybe TRBD1 (6 bases). The sample consisted of peripheral blood, taken on day 0 of AZD1222 vaccination. CDR3 sequence (DNA): TGTGCCTGGAGTAGACGAGCCACAGGGTCCGGAAACACCATATATTTT. This encodes CAWSRRATGSGNTIYF.